This TCR beta chain was recorded in a study of T cell repertoires in cytomegalovirus infection (dated by TCRdb to the late 2010s). Broadly, across the study: Recently identified HLA-C-restricted CMV epitopes, whose presentation resists viral immunomodulation, were targeted by peptide stimulations together with well-studied HLA-B-restricted epitopes. Because public TCR beta signatures pointed to carriage of CMV infection together with the matching HLA type, the HLA type of each donor mattered for the analysis. The full study reports these points: Cumulative frequency of public TCR beta family members discriminated carriers of CMV infection plus the relevant HLA type in this cohort and an independent roughly 330-donor cohort. The ex vivo response was dominated by HLA-C-restricted CMV-specific TCR beta clonotypes, which also provided the single most frequent clonotype in two of eight donors.

With respect to this clonotype: Which antigen it targets is not known. Base quality data are lacking; no much larger clone is found one base away.

Between the V and J ends, shortened by 0 bases and 10 bases respectively, the junction contains 12 bases. The CDR1 and CDR2 encoded by the germline V gene are SGHAT and FQNNGV. Reading from cysteine to phenylalanine, the CDR3 counts 13 amino acids. Of all the DNA, just the CDR3 is kept, 39 bases in frame from base 1. This specimen's treatment or condition label, per the study, means: in vitro stimulation with specific CMV peptide epitopes to enrich CMV-specific T cells. These reads were obtained on an Illumina HiSeq 1500. The public sequencing data were trimmed at Q25 with fastp and processed into clonotypes with MiXCR by TCRdb, which kept only in-frame beta chains. Every entry covers one CDR3 protein and lists the most common genes and DNA from its rows. The table for this sample lists about 310,000 distinct CDR3 sequences; roughly 25% of them were counted only once. About an eighth of the sample is in the top ten clones.

Sequencing was performed on cultured PBMCs, taken from culture after CMV antigen stimulation. The clonotype was recovered from a human donor in good health (CMV status not recorded). Some clones in this sample may be carry-over from other donors' samples. The rearranged segments are TRBV11-2 and TRBJ1-2; the D gene identity is not certain. The bases read TGTGCCAGCAGCTTAGATCGGAGGCGGCTCTACACCTTC. This is translated as CASSLDRRRLYTF.